This T cell receptor (beta chain) was obtained from a study of blood T cell repertoires in COVID-19. Germline V gene data show CDR1 as LNHDA and CDR2 as SQIVND (reference sequence). The CDR3 contains 16 residues. Trimming removed 5 bases from V and 0 bases from J; junction bases left unmatched: 6. Libraries were prepared by immunoSEQ multiplex PCR; TCRdb keeps only in-frame clonotypes and omits some of them. The sample includes fewer than 700,000 clones, roughly 91% of them seen just once. J is TRBJ1-5 and V is TRBV19; TRBD1 matches at 8 bases. Source material: peripheral blood. The receptor was derived from a woman aged 45-59 years with COVID-19, enrolled during active disease. The CDR3 DNA reads TGTGCCAGTAGTGGACAGGGTGGCTATAGCAATCAGCCCCAGCATTTT. Translation: CASSGQGGYSNQPQHF.